This TCR beta chain originates from a study of T cells in women clearing cervical HPV infection. Germline V lookup: CDR1 DFQATT, CDR2 SNEGSKA (reference sequence). The CDR3 sequence is 11 residues long. HPV was found by MY09/MY11 PCR and dot-blot genotyping. Method: immunoSEQ multiplex PCR; TCRdb's copy keeps in-frame clones and lacks some. The sample's table shows 23,000 or so clones. On this clone itself: The read terminates 3 residues ahead of where the CDR3 ends, so the germline J gene completes it.

The clonotype was recovered from a woman between 18 and 70 years old with a cervical HPV16 infection that either progressed to CIN3+ or cleared (not recorded which). Material for sequencing was blood buffy coat. This chain uses TRBV20-1 with TRBJ1-2; D possibly corresponds to TRBD1 (6 bases). The CDR3 bases that were read are TGCAGTGCCAAGGGCGGGGGCGGC. The encoded protein is CSAKGGGG. The whole CDR3 reads CSAKGGGGYTF.